This TCR beta chain was observed in a study of PD-1 blockade in classical Hodgkin lymphoma. The CDR3 covers 16 residues. V lost 3 bases and J lost 0, with 11 bases in between. Germline lookup yields CDR1 KGHSH and CDR2 LQKENI. The time point was: cycle 4 day 1 (C4D1), after 6 weeks of nivolumab. In every patient, relapse followed autologous stem cell transplantation, while exposure to brentuximab vedotin differed. Complete response, partial response or progressive disease made up the best responses. Only in-frame clones appear in the TCRdb table, and some are missing; sequencing was by immunoSEQ multiplex PCR. The sample contains some 52,000 clones, around nine tenths of which appear only once.

The chain couples TRBV18 to TRBJ2-2; D is perhaps TRBD2 (5 bases). Specimen: peripheral blood mononuclear cells (PBMCs), collected before the fourth cycle of nivolumab. The receptor was isolated from a human donor with classical Hodgkin lymphoma. DNA of the CDR3: TGTGCCAGCTCACCGCTCGCCGGGGCGAACACCGGGGAGCTGTTTTTT. This codes for CASSPLAGANTGELFF.